Listed below are T cell receptor beta chains from one sample, sequenced in a study of T cells in Graves' hyperthyroidism and ophthalmopathy. TCRdb processed the multiplex PCR reads anew with MiXCR; each CDR3 protein has one entry. The sample lists fewer than 750,000 distinct CDR3 sequences; around 45% were seen once. Sequencing was done on a sample of peripheral blood or thyroid tissue (not recorded which). Source of these receptors: a woman in her late teens or twenties with Graves' hyperthyroidism. CDR3s include the opening cysteine and the closing phenylalanine or tryptophan. Each record gives: J gene, clone size, V gene, D gene, CDR3 protein, CDR3 DNA. D genes are given only for firm matches. Expanded clones get a size class; other rows say once, few or many, or leave the size out.

j_gene: TRBJ1-1; abundance: .; v_gene: TRBV2; d_gene: .; CDR3aa: CASSASLPLNTEAFF; CDR3nt: TGTGCCAGCAGTGCTAGTCTTCCTTTGAACACTGAAGCTTTCTTT
j_gene: TRBJ2-1; abundance: few; v_gene: TRBV7-2; d_gene: TRBD1; CDR3aa: CASSLWDSHEQFF; CDR3nt: TGTGCCAGCAGCTTATGGGACAGCCATGAGCAGTTCTTC
j_gene: TRBJ1-2; abundance: many; v_gene: TRBV6-5; d_gene: .; CDR3aa: CASSYGAGKGYTF; CDR3nt: TGTGCCAGCAGTTACGGGGCAGGGAAAGGCTACACCTTC
j_gene: TRBJ1-6; abundance: many; v_gene: TRBV12-3/TRBV12-4; d_gene: .; CDR3aa: CASSRTVGNSPLHF; CDR3nt: TGTGCCAGCAGCCGGACCGTAGGGAATTCACCCCTCCACTTT
j_gene: TRBJ1-4; abundance: .; v_gene: TRBV6-5; d_gene: .; CDR3aa: CASSYERPGTINEKLFF; CDR3nt: TGTGCCAGCAGTTACGAACGTCCGGGTACTATTAATGAAAAACTGTTTTTT
j_gene: TRBJ2-7; abundance: .; v_gene: TRBV25-1; d_gene: TRBD1; CDR3aa: CASSARGHPSYEQYF; CDR3nt: TGTGCCAGCAGTGCTAGGGGGCACCCTAGCTACGAGCAGTACTTC
j_gene: TRBJ2-5; abundance: many; v_gene: TRBV20-1; d_gene: TRBD2; CDR3aa: CSARDSGSSETQYF; CDR3nt: TGCAGTGCTAGAGATAGCGGGAGTAGTGAGACCCAGTACTTC
j_gene: TRBJ2-2; abundance: once; v_gene: TRBV10-2; d_gene: .; CDR3aa: CASSQVSGPNTGELFF; CDR3nt: TGTGCCAGCAGCCAAGTATCAGGGCCGAACACCGGGGAGCTGTTTTTT
j_gene: TRBJ2-7; abundance: .; v_gene: TRBV20-1; d_gene: .; CDR3aa: CSARDGSPSPHEQYF; CDR3nt: TGCAGTGCTAGAGACGGGAGCCCGTCACCCCACGAGCAGTACTTC
j_gene: TRBJ1-5; abundance: .; v_gene: TRBV19; d_gene: TRBD1; CDR3aa: CASSTGTGGGNQPQHF; CDR3nt: TGTGCCAGTAGTACAGGGACAGGGGGGGGCAATCAGCCCCAGCATTTT
j_gene: TRBJ2-5; abundance: .; v_gene: TRBV18; d_gene: TRBD2; CDR3aa: CASSLGLAGGRSQETQYF; CDR3nt: TGTGCCAGCTCCCTAGGACTAGCGGGAGGAAGGTCCCAGGAGACCCAGTACTTC
j_gene: TRBJ1-1; abundance: many; v_gene: TRBV4-1; d_gene: .; CDR3aa: CASSQRLGREGAEAFF; CDR3nt: TGCGCCAGCAGCCAAAGGTTAGGCAGGGAAGGTGCTGAAGCTTTCTTT
j_gene: TRBJ2-6; abundance: many; v_gene: TRBV7-2; d_gene: TRBD2; CDR3aa: CASSLSGRASSWANVLTF; CDR3nt: TGTGCCAGCAGCCTTAGCGGGAGGGCTAGTTCTTGGGCCAACGTCCTGACTTTC
j_gene: TRBJ1-1; abundance: many; v_gene: TRBV20-1; d_gene: .; CDR3aa: CSATRGRADTEAFF; CDR3nt: TGCAGTGCTACCCGGGGGAGGGCCGACACTGAAGCTTTCTTT
j_gene: TRBJ1-5; abundance: .; v_gene: TRBV19; d_gene: .; CDR3aa: CASSTFIASAYNQPQHF; CDR3nt: TGTGCCAGTAGTACCTTCATAGCGTCGGCGTACAATCAGCCCCAGCATTTT
j_gene: TRBJ2-7; abundance: many; v_gene: TRBV5-5; d_gene: .; CDR3aa: CASSPDSGFYEQYF; CDR3nt: TGTGCCAGCAGCCCAGATAGCGGCTTCTACGAGCAGTACTTC